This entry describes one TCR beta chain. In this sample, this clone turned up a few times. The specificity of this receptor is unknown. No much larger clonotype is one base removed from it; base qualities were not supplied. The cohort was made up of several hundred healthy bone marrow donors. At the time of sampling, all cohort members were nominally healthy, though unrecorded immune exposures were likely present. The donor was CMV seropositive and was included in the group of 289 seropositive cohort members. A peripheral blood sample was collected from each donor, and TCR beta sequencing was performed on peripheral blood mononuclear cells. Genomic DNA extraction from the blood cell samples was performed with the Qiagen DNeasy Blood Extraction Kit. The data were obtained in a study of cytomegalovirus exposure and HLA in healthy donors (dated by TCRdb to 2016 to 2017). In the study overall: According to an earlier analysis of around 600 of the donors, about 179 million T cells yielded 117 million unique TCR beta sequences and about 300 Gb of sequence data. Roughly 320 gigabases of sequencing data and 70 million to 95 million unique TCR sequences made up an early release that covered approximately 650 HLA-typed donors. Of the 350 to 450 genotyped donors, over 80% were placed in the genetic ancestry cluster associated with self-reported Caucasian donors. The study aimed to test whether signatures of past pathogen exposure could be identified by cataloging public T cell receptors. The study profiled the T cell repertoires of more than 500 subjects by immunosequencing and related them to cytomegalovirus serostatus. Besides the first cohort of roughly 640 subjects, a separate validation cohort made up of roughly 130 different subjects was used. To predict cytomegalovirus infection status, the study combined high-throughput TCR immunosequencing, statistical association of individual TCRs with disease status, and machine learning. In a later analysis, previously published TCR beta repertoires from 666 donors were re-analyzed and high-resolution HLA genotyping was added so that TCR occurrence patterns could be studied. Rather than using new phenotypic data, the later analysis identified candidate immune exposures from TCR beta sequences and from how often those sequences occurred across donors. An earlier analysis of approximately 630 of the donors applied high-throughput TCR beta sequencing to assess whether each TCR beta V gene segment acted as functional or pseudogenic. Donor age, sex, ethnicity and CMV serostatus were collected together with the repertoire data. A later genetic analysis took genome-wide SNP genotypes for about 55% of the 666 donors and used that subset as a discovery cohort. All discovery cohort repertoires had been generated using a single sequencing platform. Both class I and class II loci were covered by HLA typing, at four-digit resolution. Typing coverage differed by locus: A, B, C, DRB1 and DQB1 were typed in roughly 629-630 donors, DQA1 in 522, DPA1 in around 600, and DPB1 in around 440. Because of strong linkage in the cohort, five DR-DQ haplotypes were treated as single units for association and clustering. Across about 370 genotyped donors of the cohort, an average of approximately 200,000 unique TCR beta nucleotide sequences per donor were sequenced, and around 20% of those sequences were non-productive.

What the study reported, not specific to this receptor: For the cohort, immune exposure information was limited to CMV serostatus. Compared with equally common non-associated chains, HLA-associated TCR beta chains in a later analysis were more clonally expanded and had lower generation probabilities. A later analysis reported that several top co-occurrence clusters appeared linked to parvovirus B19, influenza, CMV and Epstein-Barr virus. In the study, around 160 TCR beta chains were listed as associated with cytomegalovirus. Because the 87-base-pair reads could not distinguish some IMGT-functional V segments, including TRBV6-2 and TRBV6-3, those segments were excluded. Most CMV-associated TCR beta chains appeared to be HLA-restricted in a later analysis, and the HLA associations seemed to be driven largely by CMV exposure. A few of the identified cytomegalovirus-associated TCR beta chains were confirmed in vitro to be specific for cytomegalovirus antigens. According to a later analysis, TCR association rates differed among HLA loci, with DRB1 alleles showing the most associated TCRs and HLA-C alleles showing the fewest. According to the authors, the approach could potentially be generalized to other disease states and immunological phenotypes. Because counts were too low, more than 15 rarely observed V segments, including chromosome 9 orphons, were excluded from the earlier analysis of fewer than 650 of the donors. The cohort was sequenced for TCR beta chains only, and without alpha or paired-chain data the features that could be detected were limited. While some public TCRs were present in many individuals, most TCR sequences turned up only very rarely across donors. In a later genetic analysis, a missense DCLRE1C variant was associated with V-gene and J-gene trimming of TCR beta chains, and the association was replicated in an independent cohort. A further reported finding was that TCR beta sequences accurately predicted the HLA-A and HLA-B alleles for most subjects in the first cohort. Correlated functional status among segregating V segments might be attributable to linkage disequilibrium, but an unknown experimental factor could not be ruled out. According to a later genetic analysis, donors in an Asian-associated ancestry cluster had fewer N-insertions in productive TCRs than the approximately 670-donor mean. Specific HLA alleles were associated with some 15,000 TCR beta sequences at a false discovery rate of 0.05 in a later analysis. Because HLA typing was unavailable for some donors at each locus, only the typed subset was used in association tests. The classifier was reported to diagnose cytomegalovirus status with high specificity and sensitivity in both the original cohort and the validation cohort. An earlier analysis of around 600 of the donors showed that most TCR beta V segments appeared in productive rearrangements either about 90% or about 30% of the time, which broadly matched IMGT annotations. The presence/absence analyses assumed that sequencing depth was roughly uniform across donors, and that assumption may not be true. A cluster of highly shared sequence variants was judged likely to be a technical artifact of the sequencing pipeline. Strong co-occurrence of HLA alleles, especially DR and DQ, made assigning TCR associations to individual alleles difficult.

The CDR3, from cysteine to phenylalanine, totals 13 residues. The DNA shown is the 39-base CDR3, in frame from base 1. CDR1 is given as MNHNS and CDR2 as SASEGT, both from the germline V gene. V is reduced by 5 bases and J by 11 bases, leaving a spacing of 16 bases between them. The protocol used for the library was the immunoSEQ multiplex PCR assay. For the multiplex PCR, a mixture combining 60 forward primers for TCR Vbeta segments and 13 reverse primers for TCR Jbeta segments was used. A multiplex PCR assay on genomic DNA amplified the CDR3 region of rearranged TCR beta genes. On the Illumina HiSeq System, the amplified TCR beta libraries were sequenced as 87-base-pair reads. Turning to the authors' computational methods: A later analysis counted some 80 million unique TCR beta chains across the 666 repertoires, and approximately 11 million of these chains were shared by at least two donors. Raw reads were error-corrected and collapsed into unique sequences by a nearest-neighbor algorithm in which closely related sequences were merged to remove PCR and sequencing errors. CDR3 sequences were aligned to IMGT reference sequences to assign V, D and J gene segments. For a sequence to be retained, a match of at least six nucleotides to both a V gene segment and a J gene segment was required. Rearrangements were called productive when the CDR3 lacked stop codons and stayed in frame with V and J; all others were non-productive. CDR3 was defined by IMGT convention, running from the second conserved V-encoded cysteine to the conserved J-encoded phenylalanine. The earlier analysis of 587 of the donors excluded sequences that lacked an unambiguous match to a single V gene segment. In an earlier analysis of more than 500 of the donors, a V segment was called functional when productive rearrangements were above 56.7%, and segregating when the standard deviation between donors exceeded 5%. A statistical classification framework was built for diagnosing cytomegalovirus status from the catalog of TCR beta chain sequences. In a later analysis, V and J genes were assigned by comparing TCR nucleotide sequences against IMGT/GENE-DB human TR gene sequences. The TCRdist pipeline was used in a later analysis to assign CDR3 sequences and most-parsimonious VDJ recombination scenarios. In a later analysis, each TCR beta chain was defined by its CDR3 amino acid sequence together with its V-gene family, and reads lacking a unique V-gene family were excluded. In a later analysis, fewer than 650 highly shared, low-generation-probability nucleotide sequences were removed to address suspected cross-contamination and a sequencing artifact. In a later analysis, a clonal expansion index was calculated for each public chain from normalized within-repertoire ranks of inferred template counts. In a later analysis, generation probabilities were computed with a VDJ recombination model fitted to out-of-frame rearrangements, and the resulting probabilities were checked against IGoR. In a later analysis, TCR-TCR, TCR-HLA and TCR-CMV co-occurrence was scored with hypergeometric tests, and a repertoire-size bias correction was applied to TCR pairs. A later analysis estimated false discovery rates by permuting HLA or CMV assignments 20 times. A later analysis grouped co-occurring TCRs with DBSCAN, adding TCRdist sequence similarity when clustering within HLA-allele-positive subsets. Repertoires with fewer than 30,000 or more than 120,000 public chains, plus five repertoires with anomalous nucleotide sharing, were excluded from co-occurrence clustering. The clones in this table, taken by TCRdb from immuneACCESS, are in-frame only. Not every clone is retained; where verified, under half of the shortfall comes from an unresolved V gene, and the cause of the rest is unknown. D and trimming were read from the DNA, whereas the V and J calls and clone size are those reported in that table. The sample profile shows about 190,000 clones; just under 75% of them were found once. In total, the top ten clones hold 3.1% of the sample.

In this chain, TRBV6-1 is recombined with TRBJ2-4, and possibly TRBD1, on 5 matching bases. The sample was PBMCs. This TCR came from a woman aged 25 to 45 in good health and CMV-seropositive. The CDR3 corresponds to CASSNSQGSVQYF. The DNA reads TGTGCCAGCAGTAACTCCCAGGGCAGTGTTCAGTACTTC.